Sequencing of this T cell receptor beta chain was carried out in a study of cytomegalovirus exposure and HLA in healthy donors. Study conclusions and caveats: HLA alleles showed associations with about 15,000 TCR beta sequences in a later analysis, at a 0.05 false discovery rate.

This clone was detected once. Its antigen remains unidentified. In the PCR, 60 Vbeta and 13 Jbeta primers were used. The data were produced by immunoSEQ multiplex PCR, yet TCRdb's version contains in-frame clones alone and is incomplete. The sample carries about 220,000 clones, roughly 87% recorded once. CDR3 size: 14 residues. Germline V lookup: CDR1 SGHRS, CDR2 YFSETQ. Germline trimming cut 2 bases from V and 7 bases from J; bases unmatched to any gene: 5. The chain uses TRBV5-1 and TRBJ1-1; 10 nucleotides match TRBD1. Input material: PBMCs. The receptor was derived from a man aged 40-55 years in good health and CMV-seropositive. The CDR3 spells CASSFGTGVVEAFF. The CDR3 bases are TGCGCCAGCAGCTTTGGGACAGGGGTGGTTGAAGCTTTCTTT. The whole variable domain, filled in from reference TRBV5-1 and TRBJ1-1, reads KAGVTQTPRYLIKTRGQQVTLSCSPISGHRSVSWYQQTPGQGLQFLFEYFSETQRNKGNFPGRFSGRQFSNSRSEMNVSTLELGDSALYLCASSFGTGVVEAFFGQGTRLTVV.